The rows below give T cell receptor beta chains drawn from one sample of a study of cytomegalovirus exposure and HLA in healthy donors. Method: immunoSEQ multiplex PCR; TCRdb's copy keeps in-frame clones and lacks some. Of about 180,000 clones in the sample, around 80% were seen once. Material: PBMCs. The receptors were sampled from a girl aged 2 to 9 in good health and CMV-seropositive. CDR3s include the opening cysteine and the closing phenylalanine or tryptophan. The D gene is left open where the match is weak. Rows give clone size only sometimes, using once, few, many, or a class for an expanded clone.

CASSQRRTGGTMSEKLFF	TRBV5-4	.	TRBD1	TRBJ1-4
CASSPDSNTGELFF	TRBV5-1	.	.	TRBJ2-2
CASSRTGGLSSYEQYF	TRBV6-4	.	TRBD1	TRBJ2-7
CASSAVGVDGYTF	TRBV6-5	.	.	TRBJ1-2
CASSLFGTGTYNEQFF	TRBV11-2	.	TRBD1	TRBJ2-1
CASSDGQLRNYGYTF	TRBV5-5	.	.	TRBJ1-2
CAWRLKRETQYF	TRBV30	.	.	TRBJ2-5
CASSKGSNTGELFF	TRBV18	.	.	TRBJ2-2
CASSETSGGAFF	TRBV25-1	.	.	TRBJ1-1
CASSTRGQETQYF	TRBV7-9	.	.	TRBJ2-5
CASSLALAGGHSYEQYF	TRBV11-3	.	TRBD2	TRBJ2-7
CASSLLRQGLTEAFF	TRBV11-2	.	TRBD1	TRBJ1-1
CASSETQGNTEAFF	TRBV6-1	.	.	TRBJ1-1
CATSRETVGGIYYEQYF	TRBV15	.	TRBD2	TRBJ2-7
CASSVEPGGRGLRETQYF	TRBV9	few	TRBD1	TRBJ2-5
CASSQGNEQFF	TRBV6-5	.	.	TRBJ2-1
CASSPSAELNYGYTF	TRBV18	.	.	TRBJ1-2
CASSHGGGGGTYNEQFF	TRBV11-3	.	TRBD2	TRBJ2-1
CASSGAGGSGANVLTF	TRBV30	.	TRBD2	TRBJ2-6
CASSRWNEKLFF	TRBV27	.	.	TRBJ1-4
CASSFNRGSTEAFF	TRBV5-4	.	TRBD1	TRBJ1-1
CASSRDSSYEQYF	TRBV9	.	TRBD1	.
CASSFGLLADQFF	TRBV7-6	.	.	TRBJ2-1
CASSLGGEGGSPLHF	TRBV18	.	.	TRBJ1-6
CASSSSSPYEQYF	TRBV19	.	.	TRBJ2-7
CASRDRVINTGELFF	TRBV2	.	TRBD1	TRBJ2-2
CASVWAYEQYF	TRBV6-1	.	.	TRBJ2-7
CASTQVGASGRGEQFF	TRBV25-1	.	TRBD2	TRBJ2-1
CASSMGQGDYGYTF	TRBV25-1	.	TRBD1	TRBJ1-2
CASSLELAFYSYEQFF	TRBV5-1	.	.	TRBJ2-1
CASSSRPTGYGANVLTF	TRBV5-1	.	TRBD1	TRBJ2-6
CASSYTPNSGNTIYF	TRBV6-6	.	.	TRBJ1-3
CACQWSRVSGANVLTF	TRBV30	.	.	TRBJ2-6
CASSLASWNQPQHF	TRBV11-2	.	.	TRBJ1-5
CATLDSYSNQPQHF	TRBV6-1	.	.	TRBJ1-5
CASRPGTGGPFEAFF	TRBV25-1	.	TRBD1	TRBJ1-1
CASSGPTTSGGAGAQYF	TRBV2	.	TRBD2	TRBJ2-3
CAISGTASGANVLTF	TRBV10-3	.	.	TRBJ2-6